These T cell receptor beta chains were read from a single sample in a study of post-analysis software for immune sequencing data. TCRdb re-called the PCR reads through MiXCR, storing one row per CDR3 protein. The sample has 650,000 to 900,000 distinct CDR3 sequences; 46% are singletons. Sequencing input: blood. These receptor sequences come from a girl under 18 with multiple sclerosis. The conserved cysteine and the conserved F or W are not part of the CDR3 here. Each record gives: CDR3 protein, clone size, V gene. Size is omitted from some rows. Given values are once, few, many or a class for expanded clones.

CDR3aa: SARDQGPEQF; abundance: few; v_gene: TRBV20-1
CDR3aa: ASSPGGTNIQY; abundance: -; v_gene: TRBV7-2
CDR3aa: SVEDRLGQAGVPDTQY; abundance: -; v_gene: TRBV29-1
CDR3aa: SAFPGTTEHEQF; abundance: -; v_gene: TRBV20-1
CDR3aa: ASSTPRGEGVLSNQPQH; abundance: -; v_gene: TRBV28
CDR3aa: SATDSGRLEETQY; abundance: -; v_gene: TRBV20-1
CDR3aa: ASSLVGSGYNEQF; abundance: -; v_gene: TRBV7-2
CDR3aa: ASSNSIDEQY; abundance: -; v_gene: TRBV6-5
CDR3aa: AGSRLPLTDTQY; abundance: -; v_gene: TRBV7-2
CDR3aa: ASSYNRENQPQH; abundance: -; v_gene: TRBV12-3/TRBV12-4
CDR3aa: ASSLQTGYNEQF; abundance: -; v_gene: TRBV27
CDR3aa: ASSFLGTSDNEQF; abundance: -; v_gene: TRBV5-1